This T cell receptor beta chain was identified during a study of cytomegalovirus exposure and HLA in healthy donors. Donors sampled were nominally healthy, though unrecorded immune exposures were likely. General study findings and limits: The authors judged a highly shared variant cluster likely a sequencing artifact. The authors excluded some V segments, including TRBV6-2 and TRBV6-3, as indistinguishable.

With 7 bases removed from V and 6 bases from J, the gap between germline ends came to 19 bases. Per the germline V gene, CDR1 is SGHNT and CDR2 is YYREEE (reference sequence). The CDR3 sequence is 14 residues long. The PCR used 60 Vbeta and 13 Jbeta primers. Repertoires were generated with immunoSEQ multiplex PCR, while TCRdb's copy carries only in-frame clones and drops some. The repertoire has 150,000 to 200,000 clones, over 75% of them found once; the top ten carry about 0.93%. This clone showed up just once. Antigen: not known. Sequenced input: PBMCs. The sequence came from a woman aged 45-65 years in good health and CMV-seropositive. V gene TRBV5-4 combines with J gene TRBJ1-1, with a tentative D call TRBD1 (6 bases). The CDR3, as DNA: TGTGCCAGCTCCCGGTTACAGGGTAATCCTGAAGCTTTCTTT. It translates to CASSRLQGNPEAFF.